A single sample gave rise to the 4 T cell receptor beta chains below, sequenced in a study of human T cells and chemical hapten exposure listed by TCRdb under 2021. The time point label here, explained by the study, means: patch test 2, 6 weeks after DPC sensitization. Sample treatment or condition, as interpreted from the label and publication: therapeutic diphenylcyclopropenone sensitization with weekly scalp DPC. The library was built by means of RACE. The reads were generated on a NextSeq 500. TCRdb passed the public sequencing reads through fastp at Q25 and MiXCR, retaining productive beta sequences. For every CDR3 protein sequence, its rows merge into one entry that carries the most common genes and DNA. This sample has about 380,000 distinct CDR3 sequences in its table, and about 6% of those were observed once. The top ten clonotypes cover around 5.8% of the sample. The material sequenced was whole blood, taken in connection with sensitization to the hapten diphenylcyclopropenone (DPC). These receptors all come from a woman between 18 and 30 years old with alopecia areata. Some clones in this sample may be carry-over from other donors' samples.

This clonotype was observed a handful of times. The chain has TRBV6-2 or TRBV6-3 and TRBJ1-2; 12 nucleotides align to TRBD1. Per the germline V gene, CDR1 is MNHEY and CDR2 is SVGEGT. J lost 2 bases, V lost 11 bases, and 9 bases had no gene match. The CDR3 is made up of 15 amino acids. The CDR3 region has the DNA TGTGCCGCCCGGGACAGGGGGCATCCGAACTATGGCTACACCTTC. This sequence encodes CAARDRGHPNYGYTF.

This clonotype has at least ten counts. This rearrangement joins TRBV3-1 to TRBJ2-1; TRBD2 is a possible D gene (6 bases). Trimming removed 0 bases from V and 4 bases from J, with 10 bases in between. Germline V gene lookup returns CDR1 LGHDT and CDR2 YNNKEL (reference sequence). The CDR3 runs 15 residues. DNA for the CDR3: TGTGCCAGCAGCCAAGAAATAGCGGATTACAATGAGCAGTTCTTC. The encoded protein is CASSQEIADYNEQFF.

This clonotype has more than one count but fewer than ten. This chain links TRBV3-1 with TRBJ1-6; 11 nucleotides agree with TRBD1. This CDR3 spans 15 amino acids. Germline trimming cut 3 bases from V and 8 bases from J; bases unmatched to any gene: 3. From germline, CDR1 is LGHDT and CDR2 YNNKEL (reference sequence). CDR3 nucleotide sequence: TGTGCCAGCAGCCAGAGGGACAGGGGGGATTCACCCCTCCACTTT. It specifies CASSQRDRGDSPLHF. The full variable domain, completed using reference TRBV3-1 and TRBJ1-6, is DTAVSQTPKYLVTQMGNDKSIKCEQNLGHDTMYWYKQDSKKFLKIMFSYNNKELIINETVPNRFSPKSPDKAHLNLHINSLELGDSAVYFCASSQRDRGDSPLHFGNGTRLTVT.

This clonotype was observed many times. V usage is TRBV29-1 and J usage is TRBJ1-1; D is unresolved. CDR3 size: 13 residues. CDR1 and CDR2 from the germline V gene are SQVTM and ANQGSEA. V gave up 0 bases and J gave up 7 bases, with 12 bases separating them. The CDR3 coding sequence is TGCAGCGTTGAAGATGGTAGTAGAGTTGAAGCTTTCTTT. Amino acids: CSVEDGSRVEAFF.